This is a list of T cell receptor beta chains from one sample in a study of control samples from healthy donors and cancer patients. The table came from immunoSEQ multiplex PCR; TCRdb's copy has only in-frame clones and leaves some out. Of some 120,000 clones listed, 80% to 90% are singletons. Sequencing was done on a sample of PBMCs. Every receptor here comes from a woman aged 50 to 60 with colorectal cancer. Each CDR3 is given with its conserved first and last residue. The order of the fields is J gene, D gene, V gene, CDR3 protein. A D gene is named only where the DNA matches it firmly.

j_gene: TRBJ1-5; d_gene: TRBD1; v_gene: TRBV6-5; CDR3aa: CASRVQGAGQPQHF
j_gene: TRBJ1-2; d_gene: TRBD1; v_gene: TRBV20-1; CDR3aa: CSASARTGQNYGYTF
j_gene: TRBJ2-1; d_gene: TRBD2; v_gene: TRBV24-1; CDR3aa: CATSDPGLAGGNEQFF
j_gene: TRBJ2-7; d_gene: .; v_gene: TRBV11-2; CDR3aa: CASSVYEGDEQYF
j_gene: TRBJ2-2; d_gene: .; v_gene: TRBV13; CDR3aa: CASSLGLGLTNTGELFF
j_gene: TRBJ1-3; d_gene: .; v_gene: TRBV11-2; CDR3aa: CASSVTGNTIYF
j_gene: TRBJ1-4; d_gene: .; v_gene: TRBV6-5; CDR3aa: CASASRATNEKLFF
j_gene: TRBJ1-1; d_gene: .; v_gene: TRBV11-2; CDR3aa: CASSGYRDSNTEAFF
j_gene: TRBJ2-7; d_gene: .; v_gene: TRBV11-2; CDR3aa: CASSPNPRRQTRSYEQYF
j_gene: TRBJ2-5; d_gene: TRBD1; v_gene: TRBV5-1; CDR3aa: CASSIDRGHSETQYF
j_gene: TRBJ1-3; d_gene: .; v_gene: TRBV7-9; CDR3aa: CASSLIGNTIYF
j_gene: TRBJ2-6; d_gene: .; v_gene: TRBV7-3; CDR3aa: CASSQFGAGANVLTF
j_gene: TRBJ1-6; d_gene: .; v_gene: TRBV7-9; CDR3aa: CASSLRGDGIYNSPLHF
j_gene: TRBJ2-5; d_gene: TRBD1; v_gene: TRBV5-1; CDR3aa: CASSEGQGIGETQYF
j_gene: TRBJ2-7; d_gene: TRBD1; v_gene: TRBV7-2; CDR3aa: CASSLKTGGRGEQYF
j_gene: TRBJ1-3; d_gene: .; v_gene: TRBV3-1/TRBV3-2; CDR3aa: CASSQDGGSGNTIYF
j_gene: TRBJ2-5; d_gene: .; v_gene: TRBV2; CDR3aa: CASSESLAEETQYF
j_gene: TRBJ1-5; d_gene: .; v_gene: TRBV19; CDR3aa: CASTQGTRYSNQPQHF
j_gene: TRBJ2-1; d_gene: .; v_gene: TRBV11-2; CDR3aa: CASSLETAYNEQFF
j_gene: TRBJ1-2; d_gene: .; v_gene: TRBV29-1; CDR3aa: CSVGMDGNYGYTF
j_gene: TRBJ2-7; d_gene: TRBD2; v_gene: TRBV15; CDR3aa: CATSRDLLAGSLYEQYF
j_gene: TRBJ2-1; d_gene: TRBD2; v_gene: TRBV7-9; CDR3aa: CASSLIAGGNEQFF
j_gene: TRBJ2-5; d_gene: TRBD2; v_gene: TRBV7-3; CDR3aa: CASSLGGRGLEETQYF
j_gene: TRBJ2-2; d_gene: .; v_gene: TRBV19; CDR3aa: CASSYGSGVNTGELFF
j_gene: TRBJ1-2; d_gene: .; v_gene: TRBV3-1/TRBV3-2; CDR3aa: CASSRMDPWGYTF
j_gene: TRBJ2-4; d_gene: .; v_gene: TRBV7-2; CDR3aa: CASSLAQSGFAKNIQYF
j_gene: TRBJ2-1; d_gene: .; v_gene: TRBV2; CDR3aa: CASSEARRGKNEQFF
j_gene: TRBJ2-2; d_gene: TRBD1; v_gene: TRBV6-6; CDR3aa: CASSYWTGAPGELFF
j_gene: TRBJ1-2; d_gene: .; v_gene: TRBV19; CDR3aa: CASSIRDGNYGYTF
j_gene: TRBJ2-7; d_gene: TRBD2; v_gene: TRBV28; CDR3aa: CASRGLAGVPYEQYF
j_gene: TRBJ1-4; d_gene: .; v_gene: TRBV2; CDR3aa: CASSDGGRFSNEKLFF